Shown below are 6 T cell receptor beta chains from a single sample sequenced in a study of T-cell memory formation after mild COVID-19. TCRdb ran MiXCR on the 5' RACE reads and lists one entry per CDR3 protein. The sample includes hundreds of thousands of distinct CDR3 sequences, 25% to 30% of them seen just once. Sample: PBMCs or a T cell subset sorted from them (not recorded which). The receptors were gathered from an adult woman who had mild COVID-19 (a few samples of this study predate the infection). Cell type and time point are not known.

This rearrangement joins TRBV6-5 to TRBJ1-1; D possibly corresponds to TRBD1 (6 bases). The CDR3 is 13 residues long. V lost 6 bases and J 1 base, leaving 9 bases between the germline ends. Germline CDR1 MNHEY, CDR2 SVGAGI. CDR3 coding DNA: TGTGCCAGCAGAACAGGGCCGAACACTGAAGCTTTCTTT. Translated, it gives CASRTGPNTEAFF.

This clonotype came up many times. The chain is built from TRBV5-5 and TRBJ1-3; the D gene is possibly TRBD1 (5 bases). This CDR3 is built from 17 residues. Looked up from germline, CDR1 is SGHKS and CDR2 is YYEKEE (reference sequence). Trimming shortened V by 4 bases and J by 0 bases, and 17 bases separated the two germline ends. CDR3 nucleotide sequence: TGTGCCAGCAGCCGATGGGACGCCGAATTCTCTGGAAACACCATATATTTT. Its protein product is CASSRWDAEFSGNTIYF.

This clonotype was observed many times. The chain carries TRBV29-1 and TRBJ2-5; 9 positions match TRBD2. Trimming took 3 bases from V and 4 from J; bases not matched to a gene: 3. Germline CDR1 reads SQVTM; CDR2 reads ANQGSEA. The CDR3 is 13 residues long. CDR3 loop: CSVDYSGRETQYF. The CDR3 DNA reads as TGCAGCGTTGATTATAGCGGGAGAGAGACCCAGTACTTC.

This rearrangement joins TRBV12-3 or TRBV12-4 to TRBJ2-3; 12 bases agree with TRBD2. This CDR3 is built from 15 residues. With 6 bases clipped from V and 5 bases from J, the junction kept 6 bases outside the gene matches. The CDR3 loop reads CASSLAGGHGDTQYF. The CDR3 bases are TGTGCCAGCAGCCTAGCGGGAGGGCATGGAGATACGCAGTATTTT.

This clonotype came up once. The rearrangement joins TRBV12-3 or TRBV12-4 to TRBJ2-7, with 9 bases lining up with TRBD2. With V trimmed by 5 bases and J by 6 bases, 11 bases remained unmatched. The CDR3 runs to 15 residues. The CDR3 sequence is CASSPGTSLRGEQYF. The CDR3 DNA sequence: TGTGCCAGCAGTCCTGGGACTAGCCTTCGAGGCGAGCAGTACTTC.

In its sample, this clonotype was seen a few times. CDR3 region: CASSYPGLALNTGELFF. DNA of the CDR3: TGTGCCAGCAGTTATCCCGGACTAGCGCTGAACACCGGGGAGCTGTTTTTT. V is TRBV6-2 or TRBV6-3 and J is TRBJ2-2; the match to TRBD2 covers 9 bases. The CDR3 extends over 17 amino acids. Germline CDR1 and CDR2: MNHEY and SVGEGT. V dropped 3 bases and J dropped 1; count of bases not matched to a gene: 6.